Reported below is one T cell receptor (beta chain). Its antigen is undetermined. This CDR3 comprises 12 residues. Any history of autoimmune disease or systemic immunosuppression disqualified patients. Clones were read by immunoSEQ multiplex PCR, and TCRdb kept only the in-frame ones, dropping some. The sample yields around 70,000 clones, approximately 88% seen once. This record comes from a study of OX40 agonist ivuxolimab in advanced cancers. Study-wide points: On average, a greater number of expanded clones characterised CD8+ T cells relative to CD4+. The work left the antigen specificity of expanded peripheral T cells undetermined.

The receptor was derived from an adult with an advanced solid tumor such as melanoma, head and neck, liver or kidney cancer. The chain employs TRBV21-1 and TRBJ2-4; the table calls TRBD2, which could not be checked here. TRBV21-1 is termed a pseudogene. Material: CD4+ or CD8+ T cells sorted from blood, obtained in a trial of the OX40 agonist ivuxolimab. The CDR3 here is CASSNWRVSQYF. As DNA, the CDR3 is TGTGCCAGCAGCAATTGGCGGGTAAGTCAGTACTTC.